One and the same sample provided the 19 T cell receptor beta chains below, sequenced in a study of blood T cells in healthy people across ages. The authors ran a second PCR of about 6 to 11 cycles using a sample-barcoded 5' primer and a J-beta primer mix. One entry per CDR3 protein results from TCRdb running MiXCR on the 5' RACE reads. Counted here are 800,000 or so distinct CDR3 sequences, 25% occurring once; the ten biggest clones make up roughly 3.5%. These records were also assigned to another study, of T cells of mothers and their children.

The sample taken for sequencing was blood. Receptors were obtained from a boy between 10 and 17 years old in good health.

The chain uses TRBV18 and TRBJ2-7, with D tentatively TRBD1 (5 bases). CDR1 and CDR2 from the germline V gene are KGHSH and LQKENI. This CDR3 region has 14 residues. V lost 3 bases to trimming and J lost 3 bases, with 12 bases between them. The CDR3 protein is CASSPGRSRYEQYF. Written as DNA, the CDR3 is TGTGCCAGCTCACCGGGGCGCAGCCGCTACGAGCAGTACTTC.

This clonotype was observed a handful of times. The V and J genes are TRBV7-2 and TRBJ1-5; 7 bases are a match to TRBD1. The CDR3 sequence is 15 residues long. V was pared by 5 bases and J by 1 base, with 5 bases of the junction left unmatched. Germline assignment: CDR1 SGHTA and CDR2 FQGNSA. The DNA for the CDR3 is TGTGCCAGCAGCGTCTTGACAGGGAGCAATCAGCCCCAGCATTTT. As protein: CASSVLTGSNQPQHF.

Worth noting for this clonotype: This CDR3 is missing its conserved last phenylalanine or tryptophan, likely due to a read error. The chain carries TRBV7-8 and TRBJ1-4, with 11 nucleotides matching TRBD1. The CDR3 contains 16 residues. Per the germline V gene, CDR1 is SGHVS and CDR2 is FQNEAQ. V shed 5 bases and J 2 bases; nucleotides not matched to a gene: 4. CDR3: CASSNRDRGTNEKLFL. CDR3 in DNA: TGTGCCAGCAGCAACCGGGACAGGGGGACTAATGAAAAACTGTTTCTT.

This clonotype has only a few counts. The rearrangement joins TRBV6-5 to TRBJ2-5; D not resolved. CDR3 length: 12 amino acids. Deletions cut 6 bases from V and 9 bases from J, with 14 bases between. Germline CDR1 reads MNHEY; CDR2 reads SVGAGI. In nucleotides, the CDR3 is TGTGCCAGCAGCTCGGGCCTAGGGTCCCAGTACTTC. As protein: CASSSGLGSQYF.

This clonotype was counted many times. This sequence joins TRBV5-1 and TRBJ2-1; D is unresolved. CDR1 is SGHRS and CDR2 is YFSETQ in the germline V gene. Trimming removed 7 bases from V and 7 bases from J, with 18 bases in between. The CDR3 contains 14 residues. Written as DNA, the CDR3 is TGCGCCAGCCGGGTCGTTTCTATGGGTAATGAGCAGTTCTTC. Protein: CASRVVSMGNEQFF.

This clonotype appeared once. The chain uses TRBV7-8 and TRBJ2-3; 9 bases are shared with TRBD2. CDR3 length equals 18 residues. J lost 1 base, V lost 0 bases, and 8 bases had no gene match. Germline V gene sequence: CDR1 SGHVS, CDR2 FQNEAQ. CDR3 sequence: CASSLALSSGARTDTQYF. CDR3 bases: TGTGCCAGCAGCTTAGCGCTGTCTAGCGGGGCCCGCACAGATACGCAGTATTTT.

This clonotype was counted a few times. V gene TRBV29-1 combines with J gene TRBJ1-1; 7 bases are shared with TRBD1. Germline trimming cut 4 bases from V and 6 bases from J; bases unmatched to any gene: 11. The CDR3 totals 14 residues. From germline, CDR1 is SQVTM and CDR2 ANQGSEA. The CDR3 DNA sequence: TGCAGCGTTGTTAACTTTGACAGGGCGGCTGAAGCTTTCTTT. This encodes CSVVNFDRAAEAFF.

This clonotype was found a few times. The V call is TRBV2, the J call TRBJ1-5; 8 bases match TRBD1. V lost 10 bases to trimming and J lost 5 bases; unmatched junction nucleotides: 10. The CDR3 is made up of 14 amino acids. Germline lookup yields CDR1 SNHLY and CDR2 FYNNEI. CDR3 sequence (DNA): TGTGCCACCCAGGGGGCGTTTAAGGATCAGCCCCAGCATTTT. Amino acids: CATQGAFKDQPQHF.

CDR3 residues: CSARDQKIKTGDYGYTF. CDR3 in DNA: TGCAGTGCTAGAGACCAGAAGATTAAAACAGGGGACTATGGCTACACCTTC. The chain couples TRBV20-1 to TRBJ1-2, with 7 bases that match TRBD1. V lost 0 bases to trimming and J lost 3 bases; unmatched junction nucleotides: 13. The CDR3 contains 17 residues. Germline CDR1 and CDR2: DFQATT and SNEGSKA (reference sequence).

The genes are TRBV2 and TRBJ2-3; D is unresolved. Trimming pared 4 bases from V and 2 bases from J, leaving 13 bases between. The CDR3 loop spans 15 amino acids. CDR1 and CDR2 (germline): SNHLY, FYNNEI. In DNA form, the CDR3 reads TGTGCCAGCAGTGTAGGTTCACAATTCACAGATACGCAGTATTTT. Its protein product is CASSVGSQFTDTQYF.

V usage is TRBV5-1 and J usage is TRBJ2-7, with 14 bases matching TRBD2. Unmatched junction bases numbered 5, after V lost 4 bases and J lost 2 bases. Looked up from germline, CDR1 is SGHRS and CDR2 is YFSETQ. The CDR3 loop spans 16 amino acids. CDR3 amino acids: CASSAGLAGGPYEQYF. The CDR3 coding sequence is TGCGCCAGCAGCGCAGGACTAGCGGGGGGCCCCTACGAGCAGTACTTC.

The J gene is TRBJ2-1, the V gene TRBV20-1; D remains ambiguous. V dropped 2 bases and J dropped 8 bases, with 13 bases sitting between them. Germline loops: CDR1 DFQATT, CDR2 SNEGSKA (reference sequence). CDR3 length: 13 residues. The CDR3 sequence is CSARSLGFYEQFF. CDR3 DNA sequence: TGCAGTGCTAGATCACTGGGTTTCTATGAGCAGTTCTTC.

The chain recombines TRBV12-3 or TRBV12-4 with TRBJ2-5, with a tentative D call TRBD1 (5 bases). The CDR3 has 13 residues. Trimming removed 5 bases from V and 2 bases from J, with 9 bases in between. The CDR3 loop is CASSRQMQETQYF. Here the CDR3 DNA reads TGTGCCAGCAGTCGACAGATGCAAGAGACCCAGTACTTC.

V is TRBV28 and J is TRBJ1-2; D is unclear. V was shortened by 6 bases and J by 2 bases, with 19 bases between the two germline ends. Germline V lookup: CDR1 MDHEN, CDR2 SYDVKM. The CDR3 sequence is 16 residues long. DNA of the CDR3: TGTGCCAGCAGCCGTCTATTGGGTCCCCTCAACTATGGCTACACCTTC. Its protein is CASSRLLGPLNYGYTF.

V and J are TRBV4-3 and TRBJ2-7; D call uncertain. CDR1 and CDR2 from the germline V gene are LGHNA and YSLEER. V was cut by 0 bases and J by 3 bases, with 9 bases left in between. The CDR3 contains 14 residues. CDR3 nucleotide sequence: TGCGCCAGCAGCCAAGATGTGGCCGGCTACGAGCAGTACTTC. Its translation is CASSQDVAGYEQYF.

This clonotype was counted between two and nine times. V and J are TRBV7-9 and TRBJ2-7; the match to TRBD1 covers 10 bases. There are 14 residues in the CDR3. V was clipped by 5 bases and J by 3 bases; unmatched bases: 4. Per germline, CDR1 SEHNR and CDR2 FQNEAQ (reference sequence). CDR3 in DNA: TGTGCCAGCAGCGGGACAGGGGACGGCTACGAGCAGTACTTC. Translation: CASSGTGDGYEQYF.

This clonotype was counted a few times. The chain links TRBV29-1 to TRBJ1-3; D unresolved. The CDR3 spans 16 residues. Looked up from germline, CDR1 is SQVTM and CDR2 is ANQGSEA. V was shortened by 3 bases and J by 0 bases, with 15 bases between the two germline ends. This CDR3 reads CSVEVLAEISGNTIYF. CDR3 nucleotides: TGCAGCGTTGAGGTCCTGGCCGAGATCTCTGGAAACACCATATATTTT.

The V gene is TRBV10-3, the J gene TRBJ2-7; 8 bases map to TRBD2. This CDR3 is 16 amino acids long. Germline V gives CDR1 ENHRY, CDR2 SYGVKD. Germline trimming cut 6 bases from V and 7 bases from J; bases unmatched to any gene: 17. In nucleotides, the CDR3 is TGTGCCATCAGGGGGGGGATAGCGGGATCCTTGAGGGAGCAGTACTTC. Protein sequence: CAIRGGIAGSLREQYF.

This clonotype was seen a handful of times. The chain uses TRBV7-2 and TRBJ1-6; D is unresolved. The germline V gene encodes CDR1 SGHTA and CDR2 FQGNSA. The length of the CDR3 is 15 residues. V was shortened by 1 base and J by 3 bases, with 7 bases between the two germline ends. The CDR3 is CASSLENSYNSPLHF. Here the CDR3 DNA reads TGTGCCAGCAGCTTAGAGAACAGCTATAATTCACCCCTCCACTTT.